These 29 T cell receptor beta chains originate from one sample sequenced in a study of blood T cell repertoires in COVID-19. Sequencing used immunoSEQ multiplex PCR; TCRdb keeps in-frame clones, though not all of them. In the table there are 130,000 or so clones, around 83% of which are singletons. Sequenced input: peripheral blood. These receptors all stem from a human donor in a cohort sampled during active COVID-19.

The rearrangement joins TRBV4-1 to TRBJ1-6, with D tentatively TRBD1 (5 bases). CDR1 MGHRA and CDR2 YSYEKL come from the germline V gene. The CDR3 extends over 17 amino acids. Trimming took 0 bases from V and 0 from J, leaving 9 bases between them. The CDR3 region has the DNA TGCGCCAGCAGCCAAGACCAGGGAGGCTCCTATAATTCACCCCTCCACTTT. Its protein product is CASSQDQGGSYNSPLHF.

The V and J genes are TRBV9 and TRBJ2-7, with 9 positions matching TRBD1. The CDR3 consists of 15 residues. Losses at the gene ends were 4 bases for V and 6 bases for J; bases not matched to a gene: 11. Looked up from germline, CDR1 is SGDLS and CDR2 is YYNGEE. As DNA, the CDR3 is TGTGCCAGCAGCCGATCGGGACAGGGACGCTCCGAGCAGTACTTC. Encoded protein: CASSRSGQGRSEQYF.

The chain uses TRBV30 and TRBJ2-3, with 9 bases identical to TRBD2. After removal of 4 bases from V and 6 bases from J, the junction contained 14 bases not matched to a gene. Germline CDR1 GTSNPN, CDR2 SVGIG (reference sequence). The CDR3 has 16 amino acids. The CDR3 DNA is TGTGCCTGGAAACCGGGACTAGCCCTCCTGGGGGATACGCAGTATTTT. Its translation is CAWKPGLALLGDTQYF.

The chain uses TRBV5-6 and TRBJ1-1; D unclear. V lost 6 bases and J lost 11, with 17 bases in between. The CDR3 has 12 amino acids. Germline CDR1 is SGHDT and CDR2 is YYEEEE. CDR3 DNA sequence: TGTGCCAGCACCCGCGGAGGGTTGGGGGCTTTCTTT. Translating it yields CASTRGGLGAFF.

This sequence joins TRBV6-6 and TRBJ2-7, with D possibly being TRBD1 (5 bases). The CDR3 loop spans 13 amino acids. Germline V gene sequence: CDR1 MNHNY, CDR2 SVGAGI (reference sequence). The V and J ends lost 4 bases and 6 bases respectively, with 13 bases between them. The CDR3 is CASSFSPDSEQYV. The CDR3 region has the DNA TGTGCCAGCAGTTTTTCACCTGACAGCGAGCAGTACGTC.

The chain uses TRBV19 and TRBJ2-1; D remains ambiguous. The V end was cut by 2 bases, the J end by 0 bases, with 14 bases between. CDR1 and CDR2 (germline): LNHDA, SQIVND (reference sequence). The CDR3 runs to 17 residues. CDR3 sequence: CASSIYGGSSSYNEQFF. Here the CDR3 DNA reads TGTGCCAGTAGTATATACGGCGGCAGTAGCTCCTACAATGAGCAGTTCTTC.

This chain links TRBV7-2 with TRBJ1-1; D gene unclear. CDR1 is SGHTA and CDR2 is FQGNSA in the germline V gene. The CDR3 has 12 residues. Trimming took off 5 bases at V and 5 bases at J, with 9 bases between the two ends. CDR3 protein: CASSLGRTEAFF. DNA of the CDR3: TGTGCCAGCAGCCTCGGGAGGACTGAAGCTTTCTTT.

The chain combines TRBV7-8 with TRBJ1-3, with TRBD1 matching 8 bases. Trimming took 4 bases from V and 3 from J; bases not matched to a gene: 5. The CDR3 loop spans 15 amino acids. The V gene's germline CDR1 is SGHVS and CDR2 FQNEAQ. The CDR3 bases are TGTGCCAGCAGCTCTGGGACAGGCGTTGGAAACACCATATATTTT. This gives the protein CASSSGTGVGNTIYF.

The chain combines TRBV19 with TRBJ1-1; possibly TRBD1 for D (5 bases). This CDR3 is built from 11 residues. Trimming stripped 3 bases from V and 7 bases from J, with 6 bases between. In germline, CDR1 is LNHDA, CDR2 SQIVND (reference sequence). This CDR3 reads CASSIGGEAFF. CDR3 coding DNA: TGTGCCAGTAGTATCGGGGGTGAAGCTTTCTTT.

The chain carries TRBV10-2 and TRBJ2-4; D is possibly TRBD2 (5 bases). Germline lookup yields CDR1 WSHSY and CDR2 SAAADI. V dropped 2 bases and J dropped 0 bases, with 8 bases sitting between them. The CDR3 has 15 amino acids. The CDR3 protein is CASSEEGSAKNIQYF. CDR3 sequence (DNA): TGCGCCAGCAGTGAGGAGGGCTCAGCCAAAAACATTCAGTACTTC.

This clone was observed a handful of times. J is TRBJ2-7 and V is TRBV2; the match to TRBD2 covers 7 bases. This CDR3 has 15 amino acids. Trimming cost V 7 bases and J 3 bases; bases outside gene matches: 12. Germline CDR1 reads SNHLY; CDR2 reads FYNNEI. CDR3 in amino acids: CASTDGASGDYEQYV. CDR3 bases: TGTGCCAGCACCGACGGGGCTAGCGGTGACTACGAGCAGTACGTC.

J is TRBJ2-7 and V is TRBV6-4, with 8 positions matching TRBD1. The CDR3 length is 14 residues. After removal of 6 bases from V and 4 bases from J, the junction contained 8 bases not matched to a gene. Germline assignment: CDR1 MRHNA and CDR2 SNTAGT. DNA of the CDR3: TGTGCCAGCAGCCCAGAGACAGGGGCTTACGAGCAGTACTTC. Its translation is CASSPETGAYEQYF.

The CDR3 loop is CASSQDRASGVAAKNIQYF. Here the CDR3 DNA reads TGCGCCAGCAGCCAAGATCGGGCTAGCGGGGTCGCGGCCAAAAACATTCAGTACTTC. The chain joins TRBV4-3 to TRBJ2-4, with 9 bases matching TRBD2. The V gene's germline CDR1 is LGHNA and CDR2 YSLEER. The V segment lost 0 bases and the J segment 1 base; nucleotides outside the gene matches: 10. The CDR3 is made up of 19 amino acids.

This clone occurred a few times. The chain recombines TRBV2 with TRBJ1-2, with 10 nucleotides matching TRBD1. V trimming: 6 bases; J trimming: 6 bases; junction bases outside the gene matches: 7. Germline V CDR1 and CDR2: SNHLY, FYNNEI. The CDR3 consists of 14 residues. The CDR3 DNA follows: TGTGCCAGCAGCGATGACAGGGGGCATAATGGCTACACCTTC. As protein: CASSDDRGHNGYTF.

This chain uses TRBV7-9 with TRBJ1-4; TRBD1 is a possible D gene (5 bases). Germline loops: CDR1 SEHNR, CDR2 FQNEAQ (reference sequence). The CDR3 covers 14 residues. With 5 bases removed from V and 4 bases from J, the gap between germline ends came to 11 bases. The chain's CDR3 is CASSPTVVNEKLFF. The CDR3 region has the DNA TGTGCCAGCAGCCCGACAGTGGTTAATGAAAAACTGTTTTTT.

The chain recombines TRBV5-1 with TRBJ1-1; D might be TRBD1 (6 bases). CDR3 length: 13 amino acids. Germline values: CDR1 SGHRS, CDR2 YFSETQ. Trimming cost V 1 base and J 5 bases, with 9 bases left between them. The CDR3 spells CASSLSGVTEAFF. The CDR3 DNA reads as TGCGCCAGCAGCTTGTCAGGGGTTACTGAAGCTTTCTTT.

J is TRBJ2-3 and V is TRBV7-3, with TRBD2 matching 9 bases. Germline assignment: CDR1 SGHTA and CDR2 FQGTGA. The CDR3 is made up of 15 amino acids. The J segment lost 10 bases and the V segment lost 5 bases, leaving 13 bases of the junction unmatched. The CDR3 here is CASSVSHAGGQSQYF. DNA of the CDR3: TGTGCCAGCAGCGTCTCCCACGCGGGGGGGCAATCGCAGTATTTT. Using reference TRBV7-3 and TRBJ2-3 for the parts outside the CDR3, the full variable domain is GAGVSQTPSNKVTEKGKYVELRCDPISGHTALYWYRQSLGQGPEFLIYFQGTGAADDSGLPNDRFFAVRPEGSVSTLKIQRTERGDSAVYLCASSVSHAGGQSQYFGPGTRLTVL.

This clone was seen just once. The V call is TRBV19, the J call TRBJ1-2, with 7 bases lining up with TRBD1. This CDR3 contains 15 residues. The ends lost 5 bases at V and 4 bases at J; junction bases unmatched: 10. Germline-derived CDR1 and CDR2 are LNHDA and SQIVND (reference sequence). Here the CDR3 DNA reads TGTGCCAGTAGTTCTGACAGGGTGGGCGTCTATGGCTACACCTTC. It specifies CASSSDRVGVYGYTF.

The chain recombines TRBV6-1 with TRBJ1-5, with a tentative D call TRBD1 (5 bases). Germline CDR1 and CDR2: MNHNS and SASEGT. The germline V and J ends were trimmed by 4 bases and 0 bases, with 16 bases remaining between them. This CDR3 has 17 residues. CDR3 in amino acids: CASSVSSTVYSNQPQHF. The CDR3 DNA reads as TGTGCCAGCAGTGTATCGTCGACAGTCTATAGCAATCAGCCCCAGCATTTT.

V and J are TRBV6-5 and TRBJ1-5, with TRBD1 identical over 7 bases. The junction had 8 bases not matched to a gene; V was cut back by 5 bases and J by 7 bases. The germline CDR1 and CDR2 sequences are MNHEY and SVGAGI. CDR3 length: 14 residues. The CDR3 coding sequence is TGTGCCAGCAGTCCCAGGGACAGTTTCCAGCCCCAGCATTTT. Translated: CASSPRDSFQPQHF.

This chain joins TRBV21-1 and TRBJ2-2; TRBD2 is the table's D call, not checked against the DNA. TRBV21-1 counts as a pseudogene. The CDR3 is 19 amino acids. CDR3 sequence: CASSKGDASVHANTGELFF. The CDR3 DNA is TGTGCCAGCAGCAAAGGGGACGCTAGCGTACACGCGAACACCGGGGAGCTGTTTTTT.

The chain recombines TRBV15 with TRBJ2-5; TRBD1 agrees at 8 bases. Losses at the gene ends were 3 bases for V and 0 bases for J; bases not matched to a gene: 6. CDR3 length: 16 amino acids. CDR1 and CDR2 (germline): LNHNV, YYDKDF (reference sequence). The CDR3 DNA is TGTGCCACCAGCAGCAGGACAGGGCAGTACCAAGAGACCCAGTACTTC. It yields the protein CATSSRTGQYQETQYF. The full variable domain, its missing parts supplied by reference TRBV15 and TRBJ2-5, is DAMVIQNPRYQVTQFGKPVTLSCSQTLNHNVMYWYQQKSSQAPKLLFHYYDKDFNNEADTPDNFQSRRPNTSFCFLDIRSPGLGDTAMYLCATSSRTGQYQETQYFGPGTRLLVL.

This clone was detected only a few times. The rearrangement joins TRBV5-1 to TRBJ2-7; D ambiguous. CDR3 length: 14 amino acids. Trimming removed 0 bases at V and 7 bases at J, with 14 bases between. Germline values: CDR1 SGHRS, CDR2 YFSETQ. In DNA, the CDR3 is TGCGCCAGCAGCTTGGGACAACAGTCGGAAGAGCAGTACTTC. Amino acids: CASSLGQQSEEQYF. The full variable domain, its missing parts supplied by reference TRBV5-1 and TRBJ2-7, is KAGVTQTPRYLIKTRGQQVTLSCSPISGHRSVSWYQQTPGQGLQFLFEYFSETQRNKGNFPGRFSGRQFSNSRSEMNVSTLELGDSALYLCASSLGQQSEEQYFGPGTRLTVT.

V is TRBV7-8 and J is TRBJ1-1; 10 nucleotides align to TRBD1. Losses at the gene ends were 5 bases for V and 8 bases for J; bases not matched to a gene: 5. This CDR3 is built from 13 residues. Germline V gene lookup returns CDR1 SGHVS and CDR2 FQNEAQ. As DNA, the CDR3 is TGTGCCAGCAGCATTGGACAGGGGGGGGAAGCTTTCTTT. It encodes CASSIGQGGEAFF.

The V call is TRBV6-5, the J call TRBJ2-1; 12 bases are a match to TRBD2. The germline CDR1 and CDR2 sequences are MNHEY and SVGAGI. The V gene end was trimmed by 6 bases and the J gene end by 7 bases; junction bases not matched to a gene: 4. The CDR3 is made up of 14 amino acids. The CDR3 coding sequence is TGTGCCAGCAGAGGACTAGCGGGGCCAAATGAGCAGTTCTTC. Translation gives CASRGLAGPNEQFF.

The chain joins TRBV6-5 to TRBJ1-1; D is unclear. The ends were cut back, 8 bases at V and 1 base at J, with 17 bases in the middle. Germline V lookup: CDR1 MNHEY, CDR2 SVGAGI. The CDR3 consists of 15 residues. CDR3 loop: CASFRGSSQNTEAFF. Here the CDR3 DNA reads TGTGCCAGCTTTCGGGGTTCATCGCAGAACACTGAAGCTTTCTTT.

This chain links TRBV19 with TRBJ1-5; 7 nucleotides match TRBD1. The CDR3 loop spans 16 amino acids. Germline lookup yields CDR1 LNHDA and CDR2 SQIVND (reference sequence). J gave up 4 bases and V 7 bases, and 13 bases lay outside the gene matches. The CDR3 sequence: CASNPHPGTENQPQHF. DNA for the CDR3: TGTGCCAGTAATCCTCACCCCGGGACAGAGAATCAGCCCCAGCATTTT.

The CDR3 DNA follows: TGTGCCAGCAGTTTAGTACAGGCCAGCTCCTACGAGCAGTACTTC. Translating gives CASSLVQASSYEQYF. The chain joins TRBV27 to TRBJ2-7; D possibly corresponds to TRBD1 (5 bases). The CDR3 length is 15 residues. V lost 2 bases, J lost 0 bases, and 11 bases lay in between. CDR1 and CDR2 from the germline V gene are MNHEY and SMNVEV (reference sequence).

The chain uses TRBV2 and TRBJ2-5; D is perhaps TRBD1 (6 bases). Looked up from germline, CDR1 is SNHLY and CDR2 is FYNNEI. CDR3 length: 14 amino acids. Trimming removed 8 bases from V and 1 base from J, with 14 bases in between. The CDR3 loop reads CASGLGTIQETQYF. The CDR3, as DNA: TGTGCCAGCGGCTTGGGGACAATCCAAGAGACCCAGTACTTC.